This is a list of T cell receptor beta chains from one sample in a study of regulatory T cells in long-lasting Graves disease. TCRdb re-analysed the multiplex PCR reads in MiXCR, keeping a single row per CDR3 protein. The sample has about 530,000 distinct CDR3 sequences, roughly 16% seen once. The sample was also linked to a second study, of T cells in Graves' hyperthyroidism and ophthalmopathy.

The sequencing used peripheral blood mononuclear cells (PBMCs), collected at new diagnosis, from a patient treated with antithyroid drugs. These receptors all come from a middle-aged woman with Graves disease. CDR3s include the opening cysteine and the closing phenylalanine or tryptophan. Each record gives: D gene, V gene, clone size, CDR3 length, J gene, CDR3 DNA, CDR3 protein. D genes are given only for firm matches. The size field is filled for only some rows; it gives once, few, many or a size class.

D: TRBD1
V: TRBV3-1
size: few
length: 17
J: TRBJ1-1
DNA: TGTGCCAGCAGCCCCACAGGGGGCATGCTTGTGAACACTGAAGCTTTCTTT
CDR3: CASSPTGGMLVNTEAFF

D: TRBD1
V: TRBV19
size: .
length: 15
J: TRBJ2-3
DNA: TGTGCCAGTAGAACGACAGGGTCTCCCATAGATACGCAGTATTTT
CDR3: CASRTTGSPIDTQYF

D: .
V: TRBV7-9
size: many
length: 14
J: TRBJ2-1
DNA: TGTGCCAGCAGCCATACCCCTGAGGGAGATGAGCAGTTCTTC
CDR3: CASSHTPEGDEQFF

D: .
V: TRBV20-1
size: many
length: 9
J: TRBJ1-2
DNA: TGCAGTGCTAGAAATGGCTACACCTTC
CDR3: CSARNGYTF

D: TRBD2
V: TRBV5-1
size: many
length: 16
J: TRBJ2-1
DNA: TGCGCCAGCAGCTTGGAGACTAGCGGGAGTTACAATGAGCAGTTCTTC
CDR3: CASSLETSGSYNEQFF

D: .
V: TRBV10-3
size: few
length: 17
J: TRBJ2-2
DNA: TGTGCCATCAGTGAGTCCGCTCCGGGATTTCCCCCCGGGGAGCTGTTTTTT
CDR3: CAISESAPGFPPGELFF

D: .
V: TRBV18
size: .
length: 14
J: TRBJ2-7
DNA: TGTGCCAGCTCGCTTCAGTACAGGATTTCCGAGCAGTACTTC
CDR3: CASSLQYRISEQYF

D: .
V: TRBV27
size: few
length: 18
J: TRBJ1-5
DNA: TGTGCCAGCGGTAAGTCCGGGCCACCAGTCGCGGGCAATCAGCCCCAGCATTTT
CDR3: CASGKSGPPVAGNQPQHF

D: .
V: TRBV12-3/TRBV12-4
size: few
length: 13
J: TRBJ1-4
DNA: TGTGCCAGCAGCCAAGACCGTGATGAAAAACTGTTTTTT
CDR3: CASSQDRDEKLFF

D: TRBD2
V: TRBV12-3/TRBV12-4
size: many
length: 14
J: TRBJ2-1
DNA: TGTGCCAGCACCGGGGGGGGCAGGGCCAATGAGCAGTTCTTC
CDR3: CASTGGGRANEQFF

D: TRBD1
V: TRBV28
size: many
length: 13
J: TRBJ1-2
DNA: TGTGCCAGCAGTCTAGACAGGGGGCGCGGCTACACCTTC
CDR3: CASSLDRGRGYTF

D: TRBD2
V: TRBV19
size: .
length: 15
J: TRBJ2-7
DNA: TGTGCCAGTAGTCGGTCCCGGGGGGGATCCTACGAGCAGTACTTC
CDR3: CASSRSRGGSYEQYF

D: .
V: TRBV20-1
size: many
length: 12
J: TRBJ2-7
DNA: TGCAGTGCTAGAACGGGCAGCTACGAGCAGTACTTC
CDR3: CSARTGSYEQYF

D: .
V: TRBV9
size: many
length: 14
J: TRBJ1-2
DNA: TGTGCCAGCAGCGCCCACGAAGGAAACTATGGCTACACCTTC
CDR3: CASSAHEGNYGYTF

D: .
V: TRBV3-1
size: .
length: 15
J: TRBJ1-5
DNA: TGTGCCAGCAGCCAATACGACACACCCAATCAGCCCCAGCATTTT
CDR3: CASSQYDTPNQPQHF

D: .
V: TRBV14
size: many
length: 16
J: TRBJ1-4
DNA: TGTGCCAGCAGCCAAGATCTACCCACACACAACGAAAAACTGTTTTTT
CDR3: CASSQDLPTHNEKLFF

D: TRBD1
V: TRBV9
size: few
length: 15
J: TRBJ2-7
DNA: TGTGCCAGCAGCGTAGGAGGGGGCCAAGCCTACGAGCAGTACTTC
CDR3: CASSVGGGQAYEQYF

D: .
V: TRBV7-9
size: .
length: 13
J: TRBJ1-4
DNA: TGTGCCAGCAGCCCCGGACAGAATGAAAAACTGTTTTTT
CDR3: CASSPGQNEKLFF

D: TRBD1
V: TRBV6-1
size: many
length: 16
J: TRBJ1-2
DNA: TGTGCCAGCAGTGCGGGACAGGGGACCTACAACTATGGCTACACCTTC
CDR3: CASSAGQGTYNYGYTF

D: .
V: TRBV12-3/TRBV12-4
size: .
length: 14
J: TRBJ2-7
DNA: TGTGCCAGCAGTTTTAGTTCAGAAGACTACGAGCAGTACTTC
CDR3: CASSFSSEDYEQYF

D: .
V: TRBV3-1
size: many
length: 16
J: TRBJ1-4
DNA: TGTGCCAGCAGCTCCACGGCCATGGGGGCTTGGGAAAAACTGTTTTTT
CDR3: CASSSTAMGAWEKLFF

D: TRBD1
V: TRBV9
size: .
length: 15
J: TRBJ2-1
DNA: TGTGCCAGCAGCGTCACAGGGGTCTCCTACAATGAGCAGTTCTTC
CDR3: CASSVTGVSYNEQFF

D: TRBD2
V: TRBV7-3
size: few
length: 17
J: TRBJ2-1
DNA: TGTGCCAGCAGCTCTCCCTTCGGACTAGCGGGGGATAATGAGCAGTTCTTC
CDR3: CASSSPFGLAGDNEQFF

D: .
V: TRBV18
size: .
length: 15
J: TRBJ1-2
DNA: TGTGCCAGCTCACCGCTACATGGGAGTGGCTATGGCTACACCTTC
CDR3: CASSPLHGSGYGYTF

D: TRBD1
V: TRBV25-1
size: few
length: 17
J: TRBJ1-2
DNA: TGTGCCAGCAGTGGCCCACCTCGGGACAGGAGAAACTATGGCTACACCTTC
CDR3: CASSGPPRDRRNYGYTF

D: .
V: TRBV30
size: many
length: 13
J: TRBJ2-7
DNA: TGTGCCTGGGAAGGACTGCACTCCTACGAGCAGTACTTC
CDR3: CAWEGLHSYEQYF

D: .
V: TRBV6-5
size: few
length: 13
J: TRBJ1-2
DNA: TGTGCCAGCAGTTACTCGAAGGCTAATGGCTACACCTTC
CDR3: CASSYSKANGYTF

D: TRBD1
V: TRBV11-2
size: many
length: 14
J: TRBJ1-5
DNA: TGTGCCAGCAGCTTAGGGACAGGGGATCAGCCCCAGCATTTT
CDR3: CASSLGTGDQPQHF

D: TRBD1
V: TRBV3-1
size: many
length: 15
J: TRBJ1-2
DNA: TGTGCCAGCAGCCGCCTAAGGGACAGGGCCGGTGGCTACACCTTC
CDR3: CASSRLRDRAGGYTF

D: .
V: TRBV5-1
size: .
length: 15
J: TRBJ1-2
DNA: TGCGCCAGCAGCCCCGGGCGGGTTCAGGGAAATGGCTACACCTTC
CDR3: CASSPGRVQGNGYTF

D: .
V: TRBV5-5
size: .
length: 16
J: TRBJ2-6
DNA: TGTGCCAGCAGCTTGGGACAGTTCTCTGGGGCCAACGTCCTGACTTTC
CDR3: CASSLGQFSGANVLTF